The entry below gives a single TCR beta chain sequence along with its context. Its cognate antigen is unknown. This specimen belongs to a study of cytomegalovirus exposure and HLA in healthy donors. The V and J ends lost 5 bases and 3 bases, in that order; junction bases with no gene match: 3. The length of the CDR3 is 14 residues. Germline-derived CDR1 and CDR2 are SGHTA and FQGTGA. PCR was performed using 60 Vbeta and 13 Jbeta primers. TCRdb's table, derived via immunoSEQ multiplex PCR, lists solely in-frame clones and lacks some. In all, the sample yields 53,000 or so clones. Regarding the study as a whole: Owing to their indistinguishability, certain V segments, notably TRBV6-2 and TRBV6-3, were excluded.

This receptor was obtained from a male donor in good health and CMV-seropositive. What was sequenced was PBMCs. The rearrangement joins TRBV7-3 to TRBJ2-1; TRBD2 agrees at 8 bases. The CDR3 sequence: CASSHLAGYNEQFF. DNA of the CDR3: TGTGCCAGCAGCCATCTAGCGGGCTACAATGAGCAGTTCTTC.